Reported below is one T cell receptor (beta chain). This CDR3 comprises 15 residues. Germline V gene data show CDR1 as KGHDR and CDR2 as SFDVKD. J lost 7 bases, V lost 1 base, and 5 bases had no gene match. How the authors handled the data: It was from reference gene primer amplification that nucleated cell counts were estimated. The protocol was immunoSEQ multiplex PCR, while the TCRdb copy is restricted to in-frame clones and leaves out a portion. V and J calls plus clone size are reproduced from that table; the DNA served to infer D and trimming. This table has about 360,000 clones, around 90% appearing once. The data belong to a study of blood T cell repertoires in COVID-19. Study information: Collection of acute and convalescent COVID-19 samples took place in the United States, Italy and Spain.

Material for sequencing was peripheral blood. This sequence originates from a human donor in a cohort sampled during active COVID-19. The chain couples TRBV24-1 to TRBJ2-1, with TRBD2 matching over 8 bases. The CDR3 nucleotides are TGTGCCACCAGTGATTTAGCGGGAGATCTGAATGAGCAGTTCTTC. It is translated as CATSDLAGDLNEQFF.